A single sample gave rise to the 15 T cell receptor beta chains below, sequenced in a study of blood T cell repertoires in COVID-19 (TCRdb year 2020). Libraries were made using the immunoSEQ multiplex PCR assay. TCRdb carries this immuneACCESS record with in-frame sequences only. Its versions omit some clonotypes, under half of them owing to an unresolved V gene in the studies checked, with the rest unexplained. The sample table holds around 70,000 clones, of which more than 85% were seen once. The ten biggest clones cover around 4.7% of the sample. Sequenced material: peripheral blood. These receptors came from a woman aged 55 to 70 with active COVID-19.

The CDR3 DNA reads as TGTGCCAGCAGTTACGAGGGTGGTTCACCCCTCCACTTT. Translated: CASSYEGGSPLHF. This chain links TRBV6-5 with TRBJ1-6; D is unclear. Germline V gives CDR1 MNHEY, CDR2 SVGAGI. The CDR3 sequence is 13 residues long. The ends were cut back, 2 bases at V and 9 bases at J, with 8 bases in the middle.

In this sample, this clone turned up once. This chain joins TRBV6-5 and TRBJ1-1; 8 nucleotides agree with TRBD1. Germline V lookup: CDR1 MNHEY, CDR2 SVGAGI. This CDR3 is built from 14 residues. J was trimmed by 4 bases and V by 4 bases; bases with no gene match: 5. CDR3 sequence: CASSSDRGGTEAFF. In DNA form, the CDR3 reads TGTGCCAGCAGTTCTGACAGGGGTGGCACTGAAGCTTTCTTT.

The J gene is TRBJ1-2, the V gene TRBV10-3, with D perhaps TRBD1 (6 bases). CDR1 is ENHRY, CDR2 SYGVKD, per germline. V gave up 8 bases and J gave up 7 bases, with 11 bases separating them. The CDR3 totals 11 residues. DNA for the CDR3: TGTGCCATCGGACAGCAGAGTGGCTACACCTTC. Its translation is CAIGQQSGYTF.

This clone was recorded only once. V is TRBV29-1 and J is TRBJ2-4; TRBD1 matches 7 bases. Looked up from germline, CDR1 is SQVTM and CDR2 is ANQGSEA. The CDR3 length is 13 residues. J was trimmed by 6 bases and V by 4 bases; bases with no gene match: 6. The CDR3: CSVVKGAINIQYF. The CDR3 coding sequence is TGCAGCGTTGTAAAGGGGGCTATAAACATTCAGTACTTC.

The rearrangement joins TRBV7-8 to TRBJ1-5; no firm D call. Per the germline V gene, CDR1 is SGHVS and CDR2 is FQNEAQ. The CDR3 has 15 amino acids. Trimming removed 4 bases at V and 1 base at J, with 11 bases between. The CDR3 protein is CASSWEALSNQPQHF. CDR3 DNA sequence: TGTGCCAGCAGCTGGGAGGCCTTGAGCAATCAGCCCCAGCATTTT.

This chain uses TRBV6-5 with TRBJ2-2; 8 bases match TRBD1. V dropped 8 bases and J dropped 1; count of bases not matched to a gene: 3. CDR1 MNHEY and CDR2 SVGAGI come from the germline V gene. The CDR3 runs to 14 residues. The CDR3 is CASRTGRNTGELFF. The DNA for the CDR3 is TGTGCCAGCCGGACAGGGAGGAACACCGGGGAGCTGTTTTTT.

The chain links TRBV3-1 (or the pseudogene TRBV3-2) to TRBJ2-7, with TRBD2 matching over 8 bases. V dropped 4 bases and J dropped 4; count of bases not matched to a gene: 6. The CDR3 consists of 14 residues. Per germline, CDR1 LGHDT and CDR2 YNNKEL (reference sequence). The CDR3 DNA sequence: TGTGCCAGCAGCCTGCGACTAGCGTCTTACGAGCAGTACTTC. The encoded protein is CASSLRLASYEQYF.

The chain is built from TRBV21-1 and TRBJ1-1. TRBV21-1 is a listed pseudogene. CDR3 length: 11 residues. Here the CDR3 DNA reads TGTGCCAGCCCTTTTAACACTGAAGCTTTCTTT. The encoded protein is CASPFNTEAFF.

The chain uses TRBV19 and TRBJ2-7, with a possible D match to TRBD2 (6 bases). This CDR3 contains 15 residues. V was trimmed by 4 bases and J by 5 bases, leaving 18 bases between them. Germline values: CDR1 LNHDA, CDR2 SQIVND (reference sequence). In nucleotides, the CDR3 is TGTGCCAGTAGTAGGCGGGACTCCCAGGTTGACGAGCAGTACTTC. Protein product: CASSRRDSQVDEQYF. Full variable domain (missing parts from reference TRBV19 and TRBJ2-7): DGGITQSPKYLFRKEGQNVTLSCEQNLNHDAMYWYRQDPGQGLRLIYYSQIVNDFQKGDIAEGYSVSREKKESFPLTVTSAQKNPTAFYLCASSRRDSQVDEQYFGPGTRLTVT.

The CDR3 nucleotides read TGCGCCAGCAGCCAAGCTGGGGGGACAGCAATGAACACTGAAGCTTTCTTT. The encoded protein is CASSQAGGTAMNTEAFF. The chain combines TRBV4-1 with TRBJ1-1; TRBD1 matches at 7 bases. The CDR3 covers 17 residues. V lost 1 base to trimming and J lost 0 bases; unmatched junction nucleotides: 8. Germline V lookup: CDR1 MGHRA, CDR2 YSYEKL.

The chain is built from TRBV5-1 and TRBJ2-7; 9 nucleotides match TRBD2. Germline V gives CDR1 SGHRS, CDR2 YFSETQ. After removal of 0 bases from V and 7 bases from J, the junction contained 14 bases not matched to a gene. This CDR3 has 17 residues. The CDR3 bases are TGCGCCAGCAGCTTGGTCCTTACCGGGACTAGCATTGTGGAGCAGTACTTC. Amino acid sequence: CASSLVLTGTSIVEQYF.

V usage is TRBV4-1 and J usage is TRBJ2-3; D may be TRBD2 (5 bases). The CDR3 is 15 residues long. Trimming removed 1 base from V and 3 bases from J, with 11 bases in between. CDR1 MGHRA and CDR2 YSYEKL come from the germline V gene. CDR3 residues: CASSQVGVGTDTQYF. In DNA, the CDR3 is TGCGCCAGCAGCCAAGTGGGAGTTGGGACAGATACGCAGTATTTT.

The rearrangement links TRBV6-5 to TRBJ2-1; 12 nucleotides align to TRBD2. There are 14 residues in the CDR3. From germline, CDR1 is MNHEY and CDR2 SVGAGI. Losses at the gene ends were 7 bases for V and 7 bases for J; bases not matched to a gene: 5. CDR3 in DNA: TGTGCCAGCAATGGACTAGCGGGATCAAATGAGCAGTTCTTC. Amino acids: CASNGLAGSNEQFF.

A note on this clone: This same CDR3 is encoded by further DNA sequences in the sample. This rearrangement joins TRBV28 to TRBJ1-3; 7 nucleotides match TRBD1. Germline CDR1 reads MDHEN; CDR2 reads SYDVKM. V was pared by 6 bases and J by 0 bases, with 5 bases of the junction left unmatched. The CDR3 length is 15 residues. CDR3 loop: CASRTGTASGNTIYF. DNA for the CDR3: TGTGCCAGCAGAACCGGGACAGCCTCTGGAAACACCATATATTTT.

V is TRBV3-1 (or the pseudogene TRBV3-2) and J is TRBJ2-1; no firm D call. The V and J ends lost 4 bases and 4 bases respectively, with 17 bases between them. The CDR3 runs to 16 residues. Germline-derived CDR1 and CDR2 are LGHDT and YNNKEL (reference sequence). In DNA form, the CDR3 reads TGTGCCAGCAGCCTCCGAGGCTTACCGCCATACAATGAGCAGTTCTTC. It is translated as CASSLRGLPPYNEQFF.